The 6 T cell receptor beta chains listed next were all sequenced from one sample in a study of cytomegalovirus exposure and HLA in healthy donors (dated by TCRdb to the late 2010s). Library method: the immunoSEQ multiplex PCR assay. A mixture of 60 forward primers for TCR Vbeta segments and 13 reverse primers for TCR Jbeta segments was used in the multiplex PCR. TCRdb obtained this table from immuneACCESS and retained in-frame rearrangements with V and J assigned. These tables miss some clones; where compared with another copy, unresolved V genes account for less than half of the shortfall, and the remainder is unexplained. Across this sample there are 100,000 or so clones, with 70% to 90% seen only once. Of the sample, around 2% is held by the ten largest clones. Input material: PBMCs. The origin of the receptors is a man aged 18 to 29 in good health and CMV-seronegative.

The CDR3 loop is CASSIGSHEQYF. As DNA, the CDR3 is TGTGCCAGTAGTATCGGGAGTCACGAGCAGTACTTC. The J gene is TRBJ2-7, the V gene TRBV19, with D possibly being TRBD2 (6 bases). The CDR3 has 12 residues. From germline, CDR1 is LNHDA and CDR2 SQIVND (reference sequence). V lost 3 bases and J 5 bases, leaving 8 bases between the germline ends.

This clone has just one count. The chain combines TRBV19 with TRBJ2-7; the D gene is possibly TRBD1 (5 bases). This CDR3 is built from 14 residues. Germline lookup yields CDR1 LNHDA and CDR2 SQIVND (reference sequence). Trimming took off 4 bases at V and 2 bases at J, with 12 bases between the two ends. CDR3 residues: CASSSERGPYEQYF. CDR3 coding DNA: TGTGCCAGTAGTAGTGAAAGGGGTCCCTACGAGCAGTACTTC.

J is TRBJ2-1 and V is TRBV7-9; 9 positions match TRBD1. This CDR3 comprises 12 residues. Trimming at V came to 1 base and at J to 12 bases, leaving 1 base not matched to a gene. Looked up from germline, CDR1 is SEHNR and CDR2 is FQNEAQ (reference sequence). CDR3 in DNA: TGTGCCAGCAGCTTAGGGGGACAGGGGCAGTTCTTC. It codes for CASSLGGQGQFF. The whole variable domain, remainder taken from reference TRBV7-9 and TRBJ2-1, is DTGVSQNPRHKITKRGQNVTFRCDPISEHNRLYWYRQTLGQGPEFLTYFQNEAQLEKSRLLSDRFSAERPKGSFSTLEIQRTEQGDSAMYLCASSLGGQGQFFGPGTRLTVL.

This chain uses TRBV5-1 with TRBJ1-3; the match to TRBD1 covers 8 bases. Germline lookup yields CDR1 SGHRS and CDR2 YFSETQ. CDR3 length: 17 amino acids. V lost 4 bases and J lost 0; bases outside the gene matches: 9. CDR3 sequence (DNA): TGCGCCAGCAGCCTAGGTACAGGGGGAAACTCTGGAAACACCATATATTTT. Translated, it gives CASSLGTGGNSGNTIYF.

V and J are TRBV18 and TRBJ1-5; D remains unclear. Germline V gives CDR1 KGHSH, CDR2 LQKENI. V was pared by 2 bases and J by 8 bases, with 10 bases between. The CDR3 runs to 13 residues. CDR3 residues: CASSPRLEEPQHF. The CDR3, as DNA: TGTGCCAGCTCACCAAGATTGGAGGAGCCCCAGCATTTT.

The chain joins TRBV7-2 to TRBJ2-3; TRBD1 agrees at 9 bases. The germline gives CDR1 SGHTA, CDR2 FQGNSA. Losses at the gene ends were 5 bases for V and 0 bases for J; bases not matched to a gene: 9. The CDR3 runs 17 residues. This CDR3 is CASSPRPGQGSTDTQYF. CDR3 DNA: TGTGCCAGCAGCCCCCGACCAGGACAGGGGAGCACAGATACGCAGTATTTT.